This passage covers 10 T cell receptor beta chains from one sample sequenced in a study of blood T cell repertoires in COVID-19. Repertoires were generated with immunoSEQ multiplex PCR, while TCRdb's copy carries only in-frame clones and drops some. The sample has over 300,000 clones; 70% to 90% are singletons. Material: PBMCs or T cells enriched from blood (not recorded which). Source of these receptors: a woman aged 25-40 years who had recovered from COVID-19.

This sequence joins TRBV5-1 and TRBJ1-2; 7 bases fit TRBD1. The CDR3 has 15 residues. Germline loops: CDR1 SGHRS, CDR2 YFSETQ. The J segment lost 6 bases and the V segment lost 2 bases, leaving 10 bases of the junction unmatched. CDR3 nucleotide sequence: TGCGCCAGCAGCTTATCTACCACAGGGGACGATGGCTACACCTTC. Its protein product is CASSLSTTGDDGYTF. The full variable domain, its missing parts supplied by reference TRBV5-1 and TRBJ1-2, is KAGVTQTPRYLIKTRGQQVTLSCSPISGHRSVSWYQQTPGQGLQFLFEYFSETQRNKGNFPGRFSGRQFSNSRSEMNVSTLELGDSALYLCASSLSTTGDDGYTFGSGTRLTVV.

This chain links TRBV2 with TRBJ1-1; TRBD1 aligns across 7 bases. With V trimmed by 2 bases and J by 5 bases, 14 bases remained unmatched. Germline V lookup: CDR1 SNHLY, CDR2 FYNNEI. This CDR3 contains 17 residues. Here the CDR3 DNA reads TGTGCCAGCAGTGAATGGGGAGGAGAGGGGGCGCGAACTGAAGCTTTCTTT. This codes for CASSEWGGEGARTEAFF.

The V and J genes are TRBV6-5 and TRBJ1-1; 7 nucleotides agree with TRBD1. The germline CDR1 and CDR2 sequences are MNHEY and SVGAGI. This CDR3 contains 13 residues. V trimming: 1 base; J trimming: 6 bases; junction bases outside the gene matches: 2. For the CDR3, the DNA is TGTGCCAGCAGTTACTTGACAGGGTCTGAAGCTTTCTTT. It yields the protein CASSYLTGSEAFF.

This chain joins TRBV4-2 and TRBJ1-2; possibly TRBD1 for D (5 bases). The CDR3 runs 17 residues. With 5 bases removed from V and 4 bases from J, the gap between germline ends came to 23 bases. Germline assignment: CDR1 LGHNA and CDR2 YNFKEQ. The DNA of the CDR3 is TGTGCCAGCAGCGCAGGGCAGGCCGGACCCTTCCTCTATGGCTACACCTTC. This sequence encodes CASSAGQAGPFLYGYTF.

The chain combines TRBV19 with TRBJ2-4, with TRBD2 matching over 11 bases. The germline V gene encodes CDR1 LNHDA and CDR2 SQIVND (reference sequence). V was pared by 6 bases and J by 6 bases, with 10 bases of the junction left unmatched. The CDR3 is 16 amino acids. CDR3 in amino acids: CASRTILAGEVNIQYF. CDR3 nucleotides: TGTGCCAGTAGAACAATACTAGCGGGGGAGGTAAACATTCAGTACTTC.

The chain joins TRBV6-5 to TRBJ1-1, with TRBD1 identical over 12 bases. The CDR3 has 15 amino acids. With 5 bases clipped from V and 6 bases from J, the junction kept 7 bases outside the gene matches. Looked up from germline, CDR1 is MNHEY and CDR2 is SVGAGI. CDR3 sequence reads: CASSHPGQGAAEAFF. The CDR3 DNA reads TGTGCCAGCAGTCATCCGGGACAGGGGGCGGCTGAAGCTTTCTTT.

The chain has TRBV7-8 and TRBJ1-5, with a tentative D call TRBD1 (5 bases). The CDR3 is 16 amino acids. The germline V gene encodes CDR1 SGHVS and CDR2 FQNEAQ. With 1 base removed from V and 0 bases from J, the gap between germline ends came to 10 bases. The CDR3 reads CASSLDRTYSNQPQHF. As DNA, the CDR3 is TGTGCCAGCAGCTTAGACAGGACCTATAGCAATCAGCCCCAGCATTTT.

The genes are TRBV4-1 and TRBJ2-5; D is ambiguous. The CDR3 runs to 14 residues. V dropped 0 bases and J dropped 1 base, with 6 bases sitting between them. Germline V CDR1 and CDR2: MGHRA, YSYEKL. This CDR3 reads CASSQDRIQETQYF. CDR3 bases: TGCGCCAGCAGCCAAGACAGGATCCAAGAGACCCAGTACTTC.

In this sample, this clone turned up a few times. The genes are TRBV5-6 and TRBJ2-1; TRBD2 is a possible D gene (5 bases). Germline loops: CDR1 SGHDT, CDR2 YYEEEE. The CDR3 runs 13 residues. The V and J ends lost 3 bases and 6 bases respectively, with 10 bases between them. CDR3 sequence: CASSYTSVNEQFF. CDR3 in DNA: TGTGCCAGCAGCTACACTAGTGTCAATGAGCAGTTCTTC.

This clone is a singleton in its sample. This chain uses TRBV19 with TRBJ1-2; 8 bases agree with TRBD1. The V gene end was trimmed by 8 bases and the J gene end by 2 bases; junction bases not matched to a gene: 16. Germline V lookup: CDR1 LNHDA, CDR2 SQIVND (reference sequence). This CDR3 region has 17 residues. CDR3 nucleotides: TGTGCCAGTTTCGCCCGACAGGGGTTGGGGAACAACTATGGCTACACCTTC. The encoded protein is CASFARQGLGNNYGYTF.